Below are 21 T cell receptor beta chains sequenced from a single sample in a study of blood T cell repertoires in COVID-19. TCRdb keeps only in-frame clones here, not all; method: immunoSEQ multiplex PCR. The sample includes hundreds of thousands of clones, about 89% of them seen just once. The material sequenced was peripheral blood. These receptors were obtained from a young woman with acute or convalescent COVID-19.

This chain links TRBV25-1 with TRBJ2-7, with 9 bases matching TRBD1. V lost 5 bases to trimming and J lost 5 bases; unmatched junction nucleotides: 7. Germline CDR1 reads MGHDK; CDR2 reads SYGVNS. This CDR3 contains 14 residues. The CDR3 spells CASSHRDRDDEQYF. The CDR3 DNA is TGTGCCAGCAGTCACCGGGACAGGGACGACGAGCAGTACTTC.

This clone was counted once. The chain recombines TRBV4-1 with TRBJ2-1; 11 nucleotides align to TRBD1. This CDR3 is 17 amino acids long. From germline, CDR1 is MGHRA and CDR2 YSYEKL. V trimming: 4 bases; J trimming: 3 bases; junction bases outside the gene matches: 8. In nucleotides, the CDR3 is TGCGCCAGCAGCCTTGGGACAGGGGGGTTCTACTACAATGAGCAGTTCTTC. Translated: CASSLGTGGFYYNEQFF.

This chain links TRBV7-2 with TRBJ2-3; possible D gene TRBD2, 6 bases. Germline lookup yields CDR1 SGHTA and CDR2 FQGNSA. CDR3 length: 15 amino acids. Deletions cut 1 base from V and 9 bases from J, with 17 bases between. DNA of the CDR3: TGTGCCAGCAGCTTAGGCCCGGGGACCGGGGGAACGCAGTATTTT. This translates into CASSLGPGTGGTQYF.

This clone was seen just once. The rearrangement uses TRBV10-3 and TRBJ1-5, with D possibly being TRBD1 (6 bases). This CDR3 is 16 amino acids long. The V gene's germline CDR1 is ENHRY and CDR2 SYGVKD. The ends were cut back, 4 bases at V and 0 bases at J, with 13 bases in the middle. Here the CDR3 DNA reads TGTGCCATCAGTGTCGGGGGGCCCCTTAGCAATCAGCCCCAGCATTTT. Protein: CAISVGGPLSNQPQHF.

J is TRBJ1-6 and V is TRBV5-1; D ambiguous. This CDR3 region has 15 residues. Deletions cut 4 bases from V and 9 bases from J, with 17 bases between. Germline values: CDR1 SGHRS, CDR2 YFSETQ. This CDR3 reads CASSLTNSRSSPLHF. The CDR3 DNA follows: TGCGCCAGCAGCCTAACTAATTCCCGTAGTTCACCCCTCCACTTT. The complete variable domain, with remaining parts taken from reference TRBV5-1 and TRBJ1-6, reads KAGVTQTPRYLIKTRGQQVTLSCSPISGHRSVSWYQQTPGQGLQFLFEYFSETQRNKGNFPGRFSGRQFSNSRSEMNVSTLELGDSALYLCASSLTNSRSSPLHFGNGTRLTVT.

A few counts support this clone. The chain carries TRBV27 and TRBJ1-2; 8 bases match TRBD1. The CDR3 consists of 14 residues. Germline V gene lookup returns CDR1 MNHEY and CDR2 SMNVEV (reference sequence). V lost 4 bases and J lost 8; bases outside the gene matches: 9. CDR3 sequence: CASSSGQGLRGYTF. In nucleotides, the CDR3 is TGTGCCAGCAGTTCCGGACAGGGTCTTCGCGGCTACACCTTC.

This clone was detected only once. CDR3 sequence (DNA): TGTGCCAGCACGCCGGGACAGAAGGCTAATGGCTACACCTTC. Translated: CASTPGQKANGYTF. The gene calls are TRBV28 and TRBJ1-2, with 7 bases identical to TRBD1. In germline, CDR1 is MDHEN, CDR2 SYDVKM. V dropped 7 bases and J dropped 6; count of bases not matched to a gene: 11. The CDR3 totals 14 residues.

The chain links TRBV28 to TRBJ1-2; 9 bases map to TRBD1. The CDR3 spans 14 residues. J was trimmed by 2 bases and V by 5 bases; bases with no gene match: 3. CDR1 MDHEN and CDR2 SYDVKM come from the germline V gene. CDR3: CASSRGQGNYGYTF. CDR3 coding DNA: TGTGCCAGCAGTCGGGGACAGGGAAACTATGGCTACACCTTC.

This clone was seen more than once but under ten times. This sequence joins TRBV7-9 and TRBJ2-6, with D tentatively TRBD1 (5 bases). The CDR3 contains 16 residues. Germline values: CDR1 SEHNR, CDR2 FQNEAQ (reference sequence). Trimming stripped 0 bases from V and 3 bases from J, with 9 bases between. The DNA of the CDR3 is TGTGCCAGCAGCTTAGCCCAGGGAAGTGGGGCCAACGTCCTGACTTTC. Translating it yields CASSLAQGSGANVLTF.

This clone was counted between two and nine times. This chain uses TRBV28 with TRBJ1-6; no definite D call. The CDR3 has 15 residues. Trimming stripped 6 bases from V and 0 bases from J, with 9 bases between. Germline V gene sequence: CDR1 MDHEN, CDR2 SYDVKM. The CDR3 here is CASRPQSSYNSPLHF. The CDR3 nucleotides are TGTGCCAGCAGACCACAGAGCTCCTATAATTCACCCCTCCACTTT. The full variable domain, its missing parts supplied by reference TRBV28 and TRBJ1-6, is DVKVTQSSRYLVKRTGEKVFLECVQDMDHENMFWYRQDPGLGLRLIYFSYDVKMKEKGDIPEGYSVSREKKERFSLILESASTNQTSMYLCASRPQSSYNSPLHFGNGTRLTVT.

This clone has only a few counts. The V gene is TRBV30, the J gene TRBJ1-1, with 7 bases identical to TRBD1. Germline V gene data show CDR1 as GTSNPN and CDR2 as SVGIG (reference sequence). J was trimmed by 3 bases and V by 4 bases; bases with no gene match: 8. The CDR3 contains 14 residues. The CDR3 DNA reads as TGTGCCTGGAATCAGGGGGACCTGGACACTGAAGCTTTCTTT. Translation gives CAWNQGDLDTEAFF.

This clone was found once. The chain recombines TRBV30 with TRBJ2-3; 10 bases match TRBD1. The CDR3 has 17 amino acids. V trimming: 0 bases; J trimming: 0 bases; junction bases outside the gene matches: 6. Germline CDR1 reads GTSNPN; CDR2 reads SVGIG (reference sequence). The DNA for the CDR3 is TGTGCCTGGAGTGTTGGGACAGGGGCCCCTAGCACAGATACGCAGTATTTT. This sequence encodes CAWSVGTGAPSTDTQYF. The full variable domain, completed using reference TRBV30 and TRBJ2-3, is SQTIHQWPATLVQPVGSPLSLECTVEGTSNPNLYWYRQAAGRGLQLLFYSVGIGQISSEVPQNLSASRPQDRQFILSSKKLLLSDSGFYLCAWSVGTGAPSTDTQYFGPGTRLTVL.

For the CDR3, the DNA is TGTGCCAGCAGCCCACAGGGGGGTGAGCAGTTCTTC. Translated: CASSPQGGEQFF. This sequence joins TRBV3-1 (or the pseudogene TRBV3-2) and TRBJ2-1; 8 bases align to TRBD1. The CDR3 runs to 12 residues. The ends lost 4 bases at V and 9 bases at J; junction bases unmatched: 2. The germline CDR1 and CDR2 sequences are LGHDT and YNNKEL (reference sequence).

The table lists this clone with a count of one. The V and J genes are TRBV11-2 and TRBJ1-4; D is perhaps TRBD1 (6 bases). Germline V gene lookup returns CDR1 SGHAT and CDR2 FQNNGV. Between the trimmed V and J ends, which lost 2 bases and 6 bases, there was a span of 13 bases. The CDR3 covers 15 residues. The CDR3 region has the DNA TGTGCCAGCAGCTTAATAACAGGGAGGGATGAAAAACTGTTTTTT. Residues: CASSLITGRDEKLFF.

J is TRBJ2-5 and V is TRBV5-4, with 8 bases lining up with TRBD1. Losses at the gene ends were 4 bases for V and 5 bases for J; bases not matched to a gene: 4. This CDR3 has 13 residues. Germline assignment: CDR1 SGHNT and CDR2 YYREEE (reference sequence). The CDR3 region has the DNA TGTGCCAGCAGCGGACAGGGCGGGGAGACCCAGTACTTC. It codes for CASSGQGGETQYF.

There are a few counts of this clone. CDR3 nucleotide sequence: TGTGCACATGGTATCGGGAGGGGCGAGCAGTACTTC. Its protein is CAHGIGRGEQYF. This chain connects TRBV30 to TRBJ2-7; TRBD2 agrees at 8 bases. The CDR3 totals 12 residues. CDR1 and CDR2 (germline): GTSNPN, SVGIG (reference sequence).

V gene TRBV24-1 combines with J gene TRBJ1-5; D is possibly TRBD1 (6 bases). This CDR3 is built from 14 residues. The germline gives CDR1 KGHDR, CDR2 SFDVKD. V was shortened by 4 bases and J by 9 bases, with 15 bases between the two germline ends. CDR3 in amino acids: CATSEGAVSRPQHF. In DNA, the CDR3 is TGTGCCACCAGTGAGGGGGCCGTATCTCGGCCCCAGCATTTT.

The genes are TRBV4-1 and TRBJ1-5; TRBD1 agrees at 8 bases. CDR3 size: 20 residues. Germline V CDR1 and CDR2: MGHRA, YSYEKL. The J segment lost 0 bases and the V segment lost 4 bases, leaving 17 bases of the junction unmatched. CDR3 sequence: CASSRVYYRQGSSSNQPQHF. For the CDR3, the DNA is TGCGCCAGCAGCCGAGTCTATTACCGACAGGGGAGCAGTAGCAATCAGCCCCAGCATTTT.

The chain combines TRBV12-3 or TRBV12-4 with TRBJ1-2; D remains unclear. This CDR3 spans 13 amino acids. V was trimmed by 3 bases and J by 0 bases, leaving 5 bases between them. CDR3 region: CASSLTPNYGYTF. DNA for the CDR3: TGTGCCAGCAGTTTGACACCTAACTATGGCTACACCTTC.

V gene TRBV27 combines with J gene TRBJ1-6; D is possibly TRBD1 (6 bases). CDR1 MNHEY and CDR2 SMNVEV come from the germline V gene (reference sequence). The CDR3 is made up of 15 amino acids. The V gene lost 5 bases and the J gene lost 8 bases, with 16 bases spanning the gap. In DNA form, the CDR3 reads TGTGCCAGCAGTGGGGGGGGACAAAGGTATTCACCCCTCCACTTT. This encodes CASSGGGQRYSPLHF.

The chain is built from TRBV9 and TRBJ1-3; TRBD1 matches 8 bases. This CDR3 has 16 amino acids. Germline V lookup: CDR1 SGDLS, CDR2 YYNGEE. With V trimmed by 3 bases and J by 3 bases, 8 bases remained unmatched. The CDR3 here is CASSADTGGFGNTIYF. The CDR3 nucleotides read TGTGCCAGCAGCGCGGATACAGGGGGTTTTGGAAACACCATATATTTT.